These 27 T cell receptor beta chains were all obtained from the same sample, sequenced in a study of cytomegalovirus exposure and HLA in healthy donors. PCR amplification relied on 60 Vbeta primers (plus 13 Jbeta primers). Only in-frame clones appear in the TCRdb table, and some are missing; sequencing was by immunoSEQ multiplex PCR. The data hold about 110,000 clones, with roughly 70% observed a single time. Sequencing used PBMCs. The origin of the receptors is a man aged 25 to 45 in good health and CMV-seropositive.

The chain carries TRBV9 and TRBJ2-3, with D perhaps TRBD2 (7 bases). This CDR3 has 15 residues. V lost 1 base and J lost 6, with 15 bases in between. Germline CDR1 reads SGDLS; CDR2 reads YYNGEE. CDR3 residues: CASSVWGGLRDTQYF. The DNA of the CDR3 is TGTGCCAGCAGCGTATGGGGGGGCCTTAGGGATACGCAGTATTTT.

The chain employs TRBV19 and TRBJ1-2; 9 bases align to TRBD1. This CDR3 is 14 amino acids long. The V and J ends lost 5 bases and 1 base, in that order; junction bases with no gene match: 2. In germline, CDR1 is LNHDA, CDR2 SQIVND (reference sequence). The CDR3 nucleotides are TGTGCCAGTAGTGGGGACAGGGTTAACTATGGCTACACCTTC. Translating gives CASSGDRVNYGYTF. The complete variable domain, with remaining parts taken from reference TRBV19 and TRBJ1-2, reads DGGITQSPKYLFRKEGQNVTLSCEQNLNHDAMYWYRQDPGQGLRLIYYSQIVNDFQKGDIAEGYSVSREKKESFPLTVTSAQKNPTAFYLCASSGDRVNYGYTFGSGTRLTVV.

CDR3 sequence reads: CASSPGGSSGANVLTF. The CDR3 DNA reads TGCGCCAGCAGTCCGGGCGGGAGCTCTGGGGCCAACGTCCTGACTTTC. The rearrangement joins TRBV5-1 to TRBJ2-6, with TRBD2 matching over 7 bases. The CDR3 length is 16 residues. The junction had 5 bases not matched to a gene; V was cut back by 5 bases and J by 0 bases. Looked up from germline, CDR1 is SGHRS and CDR2 is YFSETQ.

This chain links TRBV5-1 with TRBJ2-2; tentative D call: TRBD1 (5 bases). This CDR3 contains 16 residues. Germline values: CDR1 SGHRS, CDR2 YFSETQ. The V end lost 1 base, the J end lost 2 bases, and 12 bases lay between the germline ends. The CDR3: CASSLNGADNTGELFF. The CDR3 nucleotides read TGCGCCAGCAGCTTGAATGGGGCGGACAACACCGGGGAGCTGTTTTTT.

CDR3 bases: TGTGCCAGCGCCAGGGTTCGCACAGATACGCAGTATTTT. The encoded protein is CASARVRTDTQYF. The rearrangement uses TRBV6-5 and TRBJ2-3; D is perhaps TRBD1 (5 bases). Per the germline V gene, CDR1 is MNHEY and CDR2 is SVGAGI. CDR3 size: 13 residues. V was trimmed by 8 bases and J by 1 base, leaving 10 bases between them.

The chain carries TRBV9 and TRBJ1-2; TRBD1 agrees at 7 bases. The V segment lost 1 base and the J segment 4 bases; nucleotides outside the gene matches: 4. The CDR3 is made up of 14 amino acids. The germline V gene encodes CDR1 SGDLS and CDR2 YYNGEE. The CDR3 DNA is TGTGCCAGCAGCGTAATGGGGACAGCCTATGGCTACACCTTC. It is translated as CASSVMGTAYGYTF. The full variable domain, in which reference TRBV9 and TRBJ1-2 provide the parts outside the CDR3, is DSGVTQTPKHLITATGQRVTLRCSPRSGDLSVYWYQQSLDQGLQFLIQYYNGEERAKGNILERFSAQQFPDLHSELNLSSLELGDSALYFCASSVMGTAYGYTFGSGTRLTVV.

The rearrangement joins TRBV11-3 to TRBJ2-1; the match to TRBD2 covers 10 bases. CDR3 length equals 11 residues. Germline V CDR1 and CDR2: SGHNT, YENEEA. V lost 5 bases, J lost 14 bases, and 3 bases stayed unmatched. The CDR3 loop reads CASSLAGVEFF. In nucleotides, the CDR3 is TGTGCCAGCAGCCTAGCGGGAGTAGAGTTCTTC.

The chain combines TRBV5-1 with TRBJ2-7, with D tentatively TRBD1 (6 bases). Trimming left V 0 bases short and J 7 bases short, with 14 bases between. Per germline, CDR1 SGHRS and CDR2 YFSETQ. The CDR3 extends over 14 amino acids. The DNA for the CDR3 is TGCGCCAGCAGCTTGGACAGGGTCCCGGGTGAGCAGTACTTC. Encoded protein: CASSLDRVPGEQYF.

The chain uses TRBV27 and TRBJ1-4; maybe TRBD1 (6 bases). The CDR3 consists of 18 residues. Germline lookup yields CDR1 MNHEY and CDR2 SMNVEV (reference sequence). Trimming shortened V by 2 bases and J by 0 bases, and 16 bases separated the two germline ends. The CDR3 nucleotides read TGTGCCAGCAGTTTACGGCTGATGGGGGCCGCAACTAATGAAAAACTGTTTTTT. Translation: CASSLRLMGAATNEKLFF.

The chain uses TRBV10-3 and TRBJ1-4; 7 nucleotides match TRBD1. This CDR3 has 12 residues. The trim removed 10 bases at V and 5 bases at J, leaving 4 bases unmatched. Germline loops: CDR1 ENHRY, CDR2 SYGVKD. The CDR3 nucleotides read TGTGCCAGCCAGGACAGGAATGAAAAACTGTTTTTT. Translated, it gives CASQDRNEKLFF.

The V gene is TRBV7-2, the J gene TRBJ2-7; a weak D match, TRBD1 (6 bases). CDR1 and CDR2 from the germline V gene are SGHTA and FQGNSA. The germline V and J ends were trimmed by 1 base and 3 bases, with 19 bases remaining between them. CDR3 size: 17 residues. CDR3 protein: CASSLGGPGEPYYEQYF. The CDR3 bases are TGTGCCAGCAGCTTAGGGGGGCCCGGGGAACCTTACTACGAGCAGTACTTC.

This chain uses TRBV6-1 with TRBJ2-5; TRBD2 might be the D (5 bases). Germline values: CDR1 MNHNS, CDR2 SASEGT. V lost 7 bases to trimming and J lost 1 base, with 13 bases between them. The CDR3 is 14 amino acids. The CDR3 protein is CASTELVVQETQYF. The CDR3 DNA reads as TGTGCCAGCACCGAACTAGTGGTCCAAGAGACCCAGTACTTC.

This chain joins TRBV7-6 and TRBJ1-4; D remains unclear. The germline V and J ends were trimmed by 4 bases and 4 bases, with 13 bases remaining between them. Germline loops: CDR1 SGHVS, CDR2 FNYEAQ. The CDR3 is 15 residues long. This CDR3 is CASSSPSFGNEKLFF. The DNA for the CDR3 is TGTGCCAGCAGCTCACCGAGTTTTGGTAATGAAAAACTGTTTTTT.

This chain connects TRBV19 to TRBJ2-1, with 13 bases lining up with TRBD2. There are 19 residues in the CDR3. V dropped 4 bases and J dropped 2; count of bases not matched to a gene: 11. Germline V CDR1 and CDR2: LNHDA, SQIVND (reference sequence). The CDR3 sequence: CASSSSGLAGRSPYNEQFF. CDR3 DNA sequence: TGTGCCAGTAGTAGCTCGGGACTAGCGGGGAGAAGCCCCTACAATGAGCAGTTCTTC.

This sequence joins TRBV9 and TRBJ1-2; TRBD1 aligns across 8 bases. Germline loops: CDR1 SGDLS, CDR2 YYNGEE. This CDR3 comprises 18 residues. The V and J ends lost 4 bases and 2 bases, in that order; junction bases with no gene match: 16. CDR3 in amino acids: CASSSSLDRDQGNYGYTF. CDR3 bases: TGTGCCAGCAGCTCGTCATTGGACAGGGACCAGGGGAACTATGGCTACACCTTC. The whole variable domain, filled in from reference TRBV9 and TRBJ1-2, reads DSGVTQTPKHLITATGQRVTLRCSPRSGDLSVYWYQQSLDQGLQFLIQYYNGEERAKGNILERFSAQQFPDLHSELNLSSLELGDSALYFCASSSSLDRDQGNYGYTFGSGTRLTVV.

The table lists this clone with a few counts. This sequence joins TRBV5-1 and TRBJ2-7; D might be TRBD1 (6 bases). Germline V gene sequence: CDR1 SGHRS, CDR2 YFSETQ. The V end lost 3 bases, the J end lost 4 bases, and 14 bases lay between the germline ends. The CDR3 sequence is 14 residues long. The chain's CDR3 is CASSSGDGEYEQYV. CDR3 nucleotide sequence: TGCGCCAGCAGCTCAGGGGACGGCGAGTACGAGCAGTACGTC.

The V and J genes are TRBV7-9 and TRBJ1-2; no firm D call. CDR1 and CDR2 (germline): SEHNR, FQNEAQ (reference sequence). The V gene lost 2 bases and the J gene lost 8 bases, with 15 bases spanning the gap. The CDR3 has 14 residues. The CDR3 here is CASSLREVMEGYTF. Here the CDR3 DNA reads TGTGCCAGCAGCTTACGGGAAGTAATGGAGGGCTACACCTTC.

This clone was recorded a few times. The rearrangement uses TRBV4-3 and TRBJ1-4, with a weak D call TRBD1 (6 bases). V lost 1 base to trimming and J lost 8 bases, with 17 bases between them. This CDR3 has 16 residues. The germline V gene encodes CDR1 LGHNA and CDR2 YSLEER. The CDR3 DNA sequence: TGCGCCAGCAGCCAAGGTAGCCTACAGGGTAGCGAAAAACTGTTTTTT. It encodes CASSQGSLQGSEKLFF.

There are a few counts of this clone. The chain combines TRBV5-4 with TRBJ1-3; weak D call: TRBD1 (6 bases). V lost 4 bases to trimming and J lost 0 bases, with 14 bases between them. Germline V gene lookup returns CDR1 SGHNT and CDR2 YYREEE (reference sequence). The CDR3 contains 16 residues. CDR3 sequence (DNA): TGTGCCAGCAGCGAACTCGGACAGACCTCTGGAAACACCATATATTTT. Its translation is CASSELGQTSGNTIYF.

This chain connects TRBV7-9 to TRBJ1-2; tentative D call: TRBD1 (6 bases). The germline gives CDR1 SEHNR, CDR2 FQNEAQ (reference sequence). V lost 5 bases, J lost 0 bases, and 7 bases lay in between. The CDR3 consists of 13 residues. CDR3 region: CASSGQPNYGYTF. CDR3 DNA: TGTGCCAGCAGCGGACAGCCTAACTATGGCTACACCTTC. Variable domain in full (rest from reference TRBV7-9 and TRBJ1-2): DTGVSQNPRHKITKRGQNVTFRCDPISEHNRLYWYRQTLGQGPEFLTYFQNEAQLEKSRLLSDRFSAERPKGSFSTLEIQRTEQGDSAMYLCASSGQPNYGYTFGSGTRLTVV.

This chain uses TRBV2 with TRBJ2-7, with D hard to call. Germline values: CDR1 SNHLY, CDR2 FYNNEI. The CDR3 spans 15 residues. V shed 1 base and J shed 0 bases, with 10 bases lying between them. The DNA for the CDR3 is TGTGCCAGCAGTGAAGATTGGTCAGACTCCTACGAGCAGTACTTC. Translating gives CASSEDWSDSYEQYF.

The V call is TRBV30, the J call TRBJ1-2; D gene ambiguous. CDR3 length: 11 residues. CDR1 is GTSNPN, CDR2 SVGIG, per germline (reference sequence). The V gene lost 2 bases and the J gene lost 5 bases, with 6 bases spanning the gap. The CDR3 DNA reads as TGTGCCTGGAGTTTGACATATGGCTACACCTTC. Amino acids: CAWSLTYGYTF.

This clone was counted a few times. The chain couples TRBV19 to TRBJ2-1; TRBD2 aligns across 7 bases. Unmatched junction bases numbered 8, after V lost 3 bases and J lost 3 bases. Germline CDR1 reads LNHDA; CDR2 reads SQIVND (reference sequence). CDR3 length: 16 residues. The CDR3 loop is CASSMVGGSFYNEQFF. In DNA, the CDR3 is TGTGCCAGTAGTATGGTGGGGGGGTCCTTCTACAATGAGCAGTTCTTC. Full variable domain (remainder filled in from reference TRBV19 and TRBJ2-1): DGGITQSPKYLFRKEGQNVTLSCEQNLNHDAMYWYRQDPGQGLRLIYYSQIVNDFQKGDIAEGYSVSREKKESFPLTVTSAQKNPTAFYLCASSMVGGSFYNEQFFGPGTRLTVL.

There are a few counts of this clone. The chain employs TRBV7-2 and TRBJ2-5, with D possibly matching TRBD2 (6 bases). The V end lost 5 bases, the J end lost 4 bases, and 14 bases lay between the germline ends. Germline-derived CDR1 and CDR2 are SGHTA and FQGNSA. CDR3 length: 14 residues. The CDR3 DNA reads as TGTGCCAGCAGCGACGGGGGTATGGTAGAGACCCAGTACTTC. Amino acid sequence: CASSDGGMVETQYF.

This clone was seen only a few times. V usage is TRBV7-3 and J usage is TRBJ2-1; 10 nucleotides line up with TRBD2. V dropped 5 bases and J dropped 4; count of bases not matched to a gene: 8. The germline CDR1 and CDR2 sequences are SGHTA and FQGTGA. The CDR3 totals 16 residues. Written as DNA, the CDR3 is TGTGCCAGCAGCGAATTAGCGGGAGGATCTTACAATGAGCAGTTCTTC. It specifies CASSELAGGSYNEQFF.

Only one count was recorded for this clone. This sequence joins TRBV27 and TRBJ1-6, with 8 positions matching TRBD1. Per germline, CDR1 MNHEY and CDR2 SMNVEV (reference sequence). V gave up 6 bases and J gave up 7 bases; unmatched junction bases: 8. The CDR3 covers 15 residues. CDR3 region: CASRRGNRGNSPLHF. The CDR3 DNA sequence: TGTGCCAGCAGGAGGGGGAACAGGGGGAATTCACCCCTCCACTTT.

This clone was detected only a few times. CDR3 sequence (DNA): TGCAGCGTTGAAGGACAGCGGGTGAATGAGCAGTTCTTC. This encodes CSVEGQRVNEQFF. This rearrangement joins TRBV29-1 to TRBJ2-1, with a possible D match to TRBD2 (6 bases). Germline V CDR1 and CDR2: SQVTM, ANQGSEA. The V and J ends lost 1 base and 7 bases respectively, with 11 bases between them. The CDR3 has 13 residues.